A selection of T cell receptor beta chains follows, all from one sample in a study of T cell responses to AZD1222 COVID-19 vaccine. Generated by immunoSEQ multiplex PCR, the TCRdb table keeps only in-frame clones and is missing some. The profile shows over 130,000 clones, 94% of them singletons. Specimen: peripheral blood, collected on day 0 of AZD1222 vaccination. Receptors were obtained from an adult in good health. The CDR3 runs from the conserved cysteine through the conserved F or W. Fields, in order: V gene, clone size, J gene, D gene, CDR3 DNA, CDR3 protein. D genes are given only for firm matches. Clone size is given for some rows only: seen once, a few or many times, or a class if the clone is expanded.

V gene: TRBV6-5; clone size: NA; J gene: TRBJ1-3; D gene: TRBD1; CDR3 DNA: TGTGCCAGCAGTCCCGGGACAGGGACTGGAAACACCATATATTTT; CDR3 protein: CASSPGTGTGNTIYF
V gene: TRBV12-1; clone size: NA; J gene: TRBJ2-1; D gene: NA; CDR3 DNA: TGTGCCAGCAGCTTTGCGCGACTAGCGGGAGGCAATGAGCAGTTCTTC; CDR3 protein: CASSFARLAGGNEQFF
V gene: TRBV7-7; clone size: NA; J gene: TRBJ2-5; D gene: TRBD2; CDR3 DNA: TGTGCCAGCAGCTTAAAAATCGGCGCTAGCGGAGAGACCCAGTACTTC; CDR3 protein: CASSLKIGASGETQYF
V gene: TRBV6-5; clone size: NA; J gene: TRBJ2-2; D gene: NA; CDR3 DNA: TGTGCCAGCTCGAGGGCCGGAACAACCGGGGAGCTGTTTTTT; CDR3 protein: CASSRAGTTGELFF
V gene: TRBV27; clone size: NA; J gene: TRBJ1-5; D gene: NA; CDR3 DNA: TGTGCCAGCAGTTTAGGGGGTAGAGGGCAGCCCCAGCATTTT; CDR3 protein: CASSLGGRGQPQHF
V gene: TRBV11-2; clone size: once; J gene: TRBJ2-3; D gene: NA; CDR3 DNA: TGTGCCAGCAGCGATCGGCGGGGAGCGCGGGATACGCAGTATTTT; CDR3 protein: CASSDRRGARDTQYF
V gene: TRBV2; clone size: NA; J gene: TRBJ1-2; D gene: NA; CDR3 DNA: TGTGCCAGCAGTGATACACTTAACTATGGCTACACCTTC; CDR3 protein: CASSDTLNYGYTF
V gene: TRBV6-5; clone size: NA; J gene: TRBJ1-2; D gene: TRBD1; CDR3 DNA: TGTGCCAGCAGTTACGGACAGGGTGGATTCCACACCTTC; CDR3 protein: CASSYGQGGFHTF
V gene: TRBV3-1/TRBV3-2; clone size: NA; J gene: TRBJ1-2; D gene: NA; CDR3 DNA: TGTGCCAGCAGCCCTCAGGAGTACTATGGCTACACCTTC; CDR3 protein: CASSPQEYYGYTF
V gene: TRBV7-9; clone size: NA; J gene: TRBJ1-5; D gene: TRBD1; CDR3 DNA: TGTGCCAGCAGCTCTGGACAGGGAGAGAGCAATCAGCCCCAGCATTTT; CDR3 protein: CASSSGQGESNQPQHF
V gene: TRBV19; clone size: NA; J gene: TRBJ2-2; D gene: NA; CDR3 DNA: TGTGCCAGTAGTTTCAGGGGGGCTGACACCGGGGAGCTGTTTTTT; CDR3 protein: CASSFRGADTGELFF
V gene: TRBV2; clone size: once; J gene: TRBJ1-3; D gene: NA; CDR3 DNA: TGTGCCAGCAGCTCAACAGGGTTGGGAAACACCATATATTTT; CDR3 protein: CASSSTGLGNTIYF
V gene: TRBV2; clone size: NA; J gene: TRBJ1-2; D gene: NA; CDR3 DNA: TGTGCCAGCAGTACGGACCTCAATGCGGGCTACACCTTC; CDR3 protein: CASSTDLNAGYTF
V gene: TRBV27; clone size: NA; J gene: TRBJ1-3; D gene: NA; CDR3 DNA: TGTGCCAGCAGTTTCCGGCATCCTGGAAACACCATATATTTT; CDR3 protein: CASSFRHPGNTIYF
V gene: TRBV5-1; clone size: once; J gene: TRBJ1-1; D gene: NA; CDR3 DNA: TGCGCCACCGGACGGGGGCCCTCGATGAACACTGAAGCTTTCTTT; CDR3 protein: CATGRGPSMNTEAFF
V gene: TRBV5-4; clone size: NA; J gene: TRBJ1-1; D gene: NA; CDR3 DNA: TGTGCCAGCAGCCTCCAAGGACCTGGGGGCGGGAACACTGAAGCTTTCTTT; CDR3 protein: CASSLQGPGGGNTEAFF
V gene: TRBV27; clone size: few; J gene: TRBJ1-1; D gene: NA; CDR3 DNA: TGTGCCAGCAGTTTATCGAACGTCTTCACTGAAGCTTTCTTT; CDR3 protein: CASSLSNVFTEAFF
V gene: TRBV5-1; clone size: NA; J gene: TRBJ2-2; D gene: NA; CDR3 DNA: TGCGCCAGCAGCTTGGCCAAGGGGGGCGTGAACACCGGGGAGCTGTTTTTT; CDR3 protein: CASSLAKGGVNTGELFF
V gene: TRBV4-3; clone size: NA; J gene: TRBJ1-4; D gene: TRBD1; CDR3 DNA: TGCGCCAGCAGCCAAGCGTCCCAGACAGGGGGAAGGGAAAAACTGTTTTTT; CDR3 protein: CASSQASQTGGREKLFF
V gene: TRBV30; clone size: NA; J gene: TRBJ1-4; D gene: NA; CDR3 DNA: TGTGCCTGCCTCTTGGGGGCTACTAATGAAAAACTGTTTTTT; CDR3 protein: CACLLGATNEKLFF
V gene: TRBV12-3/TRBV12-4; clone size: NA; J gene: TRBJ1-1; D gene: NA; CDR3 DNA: TGTGCCAGCACCCCCCGGGGGACTGAAGCTTTCTTT; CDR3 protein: CASTPRGTEAFF
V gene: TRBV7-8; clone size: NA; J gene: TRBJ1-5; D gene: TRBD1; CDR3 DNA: TGTGCCAGCAGCCGAACGACAGGGGAAAGACAGCCCCAGCATTTT; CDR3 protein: CASSRTTGERQPQHF
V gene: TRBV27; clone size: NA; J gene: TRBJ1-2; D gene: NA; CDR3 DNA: TGTGCCAGCAGTTTATATCCTGGCCATCCGGAGGGCTACACCTTC; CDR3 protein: CASSLYPGHPEGYTF
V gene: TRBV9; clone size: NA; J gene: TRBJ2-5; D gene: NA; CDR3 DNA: TGTGCCAGCAGCGTTGGGCCCGGAGAGACCCAGTACTTC; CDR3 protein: CASSVGPGETQYF
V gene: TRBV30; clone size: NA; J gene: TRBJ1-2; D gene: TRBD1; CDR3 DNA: TGTGCCTGGAGTGAGACAGGGATCCGCTATGGCTACACCTTC; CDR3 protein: CAWSETGIRYGYTF
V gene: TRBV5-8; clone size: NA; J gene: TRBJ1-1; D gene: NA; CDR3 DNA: TGTGCCAGCAGCCCATGGAGGGCCCCATTGAACACTGAAGCTTTCTTT; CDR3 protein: CASSPWRAPLNTEAFF
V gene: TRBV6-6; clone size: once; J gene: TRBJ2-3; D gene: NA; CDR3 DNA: TGTGCCAGCAGTCCCGGCAGGCGGGGGCGAACAGATACGCAGTATTTT; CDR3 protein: CASSPGRRGRTDTQYF
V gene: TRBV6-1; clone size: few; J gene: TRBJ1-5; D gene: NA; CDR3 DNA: TGTGCCAGCAGTGAAGCGAGGGCTCTCAGCGGTCAGCCCCAGCATTTT; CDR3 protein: CASSEARALSGQPQHF
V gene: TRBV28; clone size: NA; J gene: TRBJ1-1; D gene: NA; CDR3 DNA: TGTGCCAGCAAACCACAGAACACTGAAGCTTTCTTT; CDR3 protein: CASKPQNTEAFF
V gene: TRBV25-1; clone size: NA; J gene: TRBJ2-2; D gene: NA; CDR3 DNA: TGTGCCAGCAGTGAGGAGACAGTAAGATACACCGGGGAGCTGTTTTTT; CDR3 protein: CASSEETVRYTGELFF
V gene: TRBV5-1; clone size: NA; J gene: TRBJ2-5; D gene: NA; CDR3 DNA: TGCGCCAGCAGCCCGATCGGGGCCGGGGAGACCCAGTACTTC; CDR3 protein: CASSPIGAGETQYF
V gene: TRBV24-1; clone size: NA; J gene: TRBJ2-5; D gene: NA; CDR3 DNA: TGTGCCACCAGTGATTTGGCGACCCAGTACTTC; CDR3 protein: CATSDLATQYF
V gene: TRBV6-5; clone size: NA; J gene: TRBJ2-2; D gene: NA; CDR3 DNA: TGTGCCAGCAGACAGCTTCCCGGGGAGCTGTTTTTT; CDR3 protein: CASRQLPGELFF
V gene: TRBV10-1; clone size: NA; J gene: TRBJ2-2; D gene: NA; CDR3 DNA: TGCGCCAGCAGGGACTTTTACACCGGGGAGCTGTTTTTT; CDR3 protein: CASRDFYTGELFF
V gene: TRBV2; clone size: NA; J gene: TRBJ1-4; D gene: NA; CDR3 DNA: TGTGCCAGCAGTGCACAGAGGAGTAATGAAAAACTGTTTTTT; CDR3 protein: CASSAQRSNEKLFF
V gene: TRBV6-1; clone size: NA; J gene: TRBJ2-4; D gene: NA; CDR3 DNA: TGTGCCAGCAGTGAATTGGGGCAGACAACCAAAAACATTCAGTACTTC; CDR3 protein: CASSELGQTTKNIQYF
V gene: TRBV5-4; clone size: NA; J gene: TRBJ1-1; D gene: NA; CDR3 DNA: TGTGCCAGCAGCTTGGCCCCGGGGCGGGCTGAAGCTTTCTTT; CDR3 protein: CASSLAPGRAEAFF
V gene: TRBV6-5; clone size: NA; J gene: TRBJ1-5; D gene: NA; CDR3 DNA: TGTGCCAGCAGCCCATTGGGCTCCGCGTATCAGCCCCAGCATTTT; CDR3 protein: CASSPLGSAYQPQHF
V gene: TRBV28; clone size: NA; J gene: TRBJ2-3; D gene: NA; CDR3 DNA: TGTGCCAGCAGTCCCAATGGGGGCGGCTTTAATACGCAGTATTTT; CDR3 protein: CASSPNGGGFNTQYF
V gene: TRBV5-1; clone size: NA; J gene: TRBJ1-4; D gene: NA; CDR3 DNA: TGCGCCAGCAGCTTGGGACAGGACCTCCGGTGGGAAAAACTGTTTTTT; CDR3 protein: CASSLGQDLRWEKLFF
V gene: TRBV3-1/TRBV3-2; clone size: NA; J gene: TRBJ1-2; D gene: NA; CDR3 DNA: TGTGCCAGCAGCCTACAGGGTTCCAACGGCTACACCTTC; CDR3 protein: CASSLQGSNGYTF
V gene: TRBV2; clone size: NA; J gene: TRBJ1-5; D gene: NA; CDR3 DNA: TGTGCCAGCAGGGGGCCCGGCAATCAGCCCCAGCATTTT; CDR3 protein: CASRGPGNQPQHF
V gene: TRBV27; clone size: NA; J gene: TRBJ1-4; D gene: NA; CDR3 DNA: TGTGCCAGCAGTTTTAATGGGGGTTCCCGGGAAAAACTGTTTTTT; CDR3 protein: CASSFNGGSREKLFF
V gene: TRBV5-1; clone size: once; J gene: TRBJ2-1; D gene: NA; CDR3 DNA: TGCGCCAGCAGCTTGGTGCAAGCGGGCAACAATGAGCAGTTCTTC; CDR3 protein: CASSLVQAGNNEQFF
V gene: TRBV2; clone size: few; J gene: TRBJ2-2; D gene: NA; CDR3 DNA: TGTGCCAGCAGCTATACGAACACCGGGGAGCTGTTTTTT; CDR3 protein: CASSYTNTGELFF
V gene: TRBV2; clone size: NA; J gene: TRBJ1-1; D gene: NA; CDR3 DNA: TGTGCCAGCGTGGCAGGACGGACTGAAGCTTTCTTT; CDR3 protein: CASVAGRTEAFF
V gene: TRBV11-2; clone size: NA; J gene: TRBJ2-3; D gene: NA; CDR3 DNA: TGTGCCAGCAGCTTAGAATCCAGGATCACAGATACGCAGTATTTT; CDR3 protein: CASSLESRITDTQYF
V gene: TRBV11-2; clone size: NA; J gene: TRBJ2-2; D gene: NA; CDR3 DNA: TGTGCCAGCAGCTCCGTAGGGCTGCCCGGGGAGCTGTTTTTT; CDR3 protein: CASSSVGLPGELFF
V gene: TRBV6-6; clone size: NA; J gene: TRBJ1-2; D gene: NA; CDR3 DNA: TGTGCCAGCAGTCAAAGGAACACAGCCCACCTCCACGGAGCTAACTATGGCTACACCTTC; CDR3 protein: CASSQRNTAHLHGANYGYTF
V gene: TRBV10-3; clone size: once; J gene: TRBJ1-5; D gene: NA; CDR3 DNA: TGTGCCATCAGTGCCGGGGGGGGCCAGCCCCAGCATTTT; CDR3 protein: CAISAGGGQPQHF
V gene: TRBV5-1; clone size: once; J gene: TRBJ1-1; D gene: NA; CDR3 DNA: TGCGCCAGCAGCTTCGGGTCCCCCAGTGGTTGGTCCAACTTT; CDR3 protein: CASSFGSPSGWSNF
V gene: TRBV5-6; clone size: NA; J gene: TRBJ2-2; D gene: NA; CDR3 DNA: TGTGCCAGCAGGCGGGACAGTCAGTCGGGGGAGCTGTTTTTT; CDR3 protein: CASRRDSQSGELFF
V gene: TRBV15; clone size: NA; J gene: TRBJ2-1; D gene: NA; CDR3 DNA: TGTGCCACCAAGCGGGTCATTTACAATGAGCAGTTCTTC; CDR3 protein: CATKRVIYNEQFF
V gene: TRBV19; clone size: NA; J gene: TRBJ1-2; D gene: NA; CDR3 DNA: TGTGCCAGTAGTAACGAATATGGCTACACCTTC; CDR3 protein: CASSNEYGYTF
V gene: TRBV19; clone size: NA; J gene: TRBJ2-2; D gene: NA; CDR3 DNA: TGTGCCAGTAGTACGGGGGTCAAGGGGACCGGGGAGCTGTTTTTT; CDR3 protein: CASSTGVKGTGELFF
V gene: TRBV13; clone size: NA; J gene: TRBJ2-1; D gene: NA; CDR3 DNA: TGTGCCAGCAGCTTAGAGGGCTCGGGGGCCAATGAGCAGTTCTTC; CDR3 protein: CASSLEGSGANEQFF
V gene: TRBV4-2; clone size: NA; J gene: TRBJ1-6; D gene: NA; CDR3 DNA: TGTGCCAGCAGCCAAGATACTGGTACAGGCGTCGACTATAATTCACCCCTCCACTTT; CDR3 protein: CASSQDTGTGVDYNSPLHF
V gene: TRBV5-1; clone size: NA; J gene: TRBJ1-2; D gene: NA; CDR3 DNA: TGCGCCAGCAGCCTACAGGACGCAGCGGGCTACACCTTC; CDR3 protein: CASSLQDAAGYTF